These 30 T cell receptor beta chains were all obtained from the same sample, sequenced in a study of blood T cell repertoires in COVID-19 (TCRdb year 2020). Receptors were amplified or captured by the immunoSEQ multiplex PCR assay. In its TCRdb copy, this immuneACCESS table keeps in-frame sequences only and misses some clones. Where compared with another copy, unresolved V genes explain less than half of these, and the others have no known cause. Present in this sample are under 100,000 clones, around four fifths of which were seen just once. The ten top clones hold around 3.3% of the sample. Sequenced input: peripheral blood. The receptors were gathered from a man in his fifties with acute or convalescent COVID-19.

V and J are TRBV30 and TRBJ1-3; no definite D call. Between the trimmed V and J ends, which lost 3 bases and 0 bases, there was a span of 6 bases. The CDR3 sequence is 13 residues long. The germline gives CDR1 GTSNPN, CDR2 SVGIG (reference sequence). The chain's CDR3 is CAWSRNSGNTIYF. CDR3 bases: TGTGCCTGGAGCAGGAACTCTGGAAACACCATATATTTT.

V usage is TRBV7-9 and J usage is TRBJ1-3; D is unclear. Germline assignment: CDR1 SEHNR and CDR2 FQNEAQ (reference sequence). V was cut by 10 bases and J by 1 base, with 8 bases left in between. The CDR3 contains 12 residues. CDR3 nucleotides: TGTGCCACCGAGGGTTCTGGAAACACCATATATTTT. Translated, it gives CATEGSGNTIYF.

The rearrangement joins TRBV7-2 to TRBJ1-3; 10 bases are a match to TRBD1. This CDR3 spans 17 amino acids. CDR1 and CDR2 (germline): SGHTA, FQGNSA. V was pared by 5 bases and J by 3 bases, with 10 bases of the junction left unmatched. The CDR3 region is CASSKTGQGSGGNTIYF. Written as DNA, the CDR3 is TGTGCCAGCAGCAAGACGGGACAGGGGTCGGGTGGAAACACCATATATTTT. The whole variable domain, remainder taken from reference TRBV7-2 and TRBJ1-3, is GAGVSQSPSNKVTEKGKDVELRCDPISGHTALYWYRQSLGQGLEFLIYFQGNSAPDKSGLPSDRFSAERTGGSVSTLTIQRTQQEDSAVYLCASSKTGQGSGGNTIYFGEGSWLTVV.

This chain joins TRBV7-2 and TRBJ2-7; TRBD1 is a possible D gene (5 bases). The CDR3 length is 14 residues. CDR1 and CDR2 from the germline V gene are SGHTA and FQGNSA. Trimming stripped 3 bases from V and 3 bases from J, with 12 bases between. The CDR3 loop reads CASSFGQGGYEQYF. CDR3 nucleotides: TGTGCCAGCAGCTTCGGTCAGGGCGGCTACGAGCAGTACTTC.

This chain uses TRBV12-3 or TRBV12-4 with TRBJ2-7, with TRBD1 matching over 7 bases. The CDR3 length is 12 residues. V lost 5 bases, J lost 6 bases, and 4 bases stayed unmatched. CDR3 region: CASSRTGIEQYF. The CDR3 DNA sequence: TGTGCCAGCAGTCGGACAGGAATCGAGCAGTACTTC.

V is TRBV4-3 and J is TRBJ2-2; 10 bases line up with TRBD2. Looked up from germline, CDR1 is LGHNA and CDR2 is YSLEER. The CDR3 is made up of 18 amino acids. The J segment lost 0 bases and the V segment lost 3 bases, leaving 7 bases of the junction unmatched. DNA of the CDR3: TGCGCCAGCAGCCACAAGCGGGGGGGTTCCGCGAACACCGGGGAGCTGTTTTTT. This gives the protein CASSHKRGGSANTGELFF.

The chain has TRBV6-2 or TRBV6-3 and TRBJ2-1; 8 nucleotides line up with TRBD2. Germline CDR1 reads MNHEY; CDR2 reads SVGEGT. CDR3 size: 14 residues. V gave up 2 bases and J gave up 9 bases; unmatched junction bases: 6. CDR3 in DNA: TGTGCCAGCAGTTACCGGCGGGAGGTCGCTGAGCAGTTCTTC. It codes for CASSYRREVAEQFF.

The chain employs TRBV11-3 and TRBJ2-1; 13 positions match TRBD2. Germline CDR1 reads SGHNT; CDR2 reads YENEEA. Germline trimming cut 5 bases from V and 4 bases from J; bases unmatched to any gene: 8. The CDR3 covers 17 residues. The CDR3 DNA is TGTGCCAGCAGCAACCGACTAGCGGGAGGTTTTTACAATGAGCAGTTCTTC. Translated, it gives CASSNRLAGGFYNEQFF.

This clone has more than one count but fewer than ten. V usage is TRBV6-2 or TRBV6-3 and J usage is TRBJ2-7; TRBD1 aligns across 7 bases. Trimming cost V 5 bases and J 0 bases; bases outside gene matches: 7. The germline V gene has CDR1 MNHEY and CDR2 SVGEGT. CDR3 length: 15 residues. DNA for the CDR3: TGTGCCAGCAGTCTTCCCGGGACAGTCTCCTACGAGCAGTACTTC. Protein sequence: CASSLPGTVSYEQYF.

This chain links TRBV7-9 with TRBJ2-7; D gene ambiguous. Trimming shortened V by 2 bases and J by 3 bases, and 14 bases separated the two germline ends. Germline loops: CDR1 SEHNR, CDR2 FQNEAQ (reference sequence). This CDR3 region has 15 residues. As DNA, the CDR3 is TGTGCCAGCAGCTTAATAGAACGAGAAATCTACGAGCAGTACTTC. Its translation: CASSLIEREIYEQYF.

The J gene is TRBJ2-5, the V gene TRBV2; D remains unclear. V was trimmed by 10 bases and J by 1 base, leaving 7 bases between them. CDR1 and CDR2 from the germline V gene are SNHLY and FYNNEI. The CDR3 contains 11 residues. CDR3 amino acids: CANNLQETQYF. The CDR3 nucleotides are TGTGCCAACAACCTCCAAGAGACCCAGTACTTC.

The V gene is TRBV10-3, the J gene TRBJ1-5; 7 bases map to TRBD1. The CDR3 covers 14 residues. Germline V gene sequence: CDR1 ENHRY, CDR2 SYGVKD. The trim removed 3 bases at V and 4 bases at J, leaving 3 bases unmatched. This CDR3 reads CAISEGRGNQPQHF. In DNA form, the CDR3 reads TGTGCCATCAGTGAAGGCAGGGGGAATCAGCCCCAGCATTTT.

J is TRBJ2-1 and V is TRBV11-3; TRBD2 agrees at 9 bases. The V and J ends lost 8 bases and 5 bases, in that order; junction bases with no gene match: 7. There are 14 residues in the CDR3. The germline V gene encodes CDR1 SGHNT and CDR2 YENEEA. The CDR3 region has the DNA TGTGCCAGCCGGGGAAGCGGGGGGAACAATGAGCAGTTCTTC. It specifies CASRGSGGNNEQFF.

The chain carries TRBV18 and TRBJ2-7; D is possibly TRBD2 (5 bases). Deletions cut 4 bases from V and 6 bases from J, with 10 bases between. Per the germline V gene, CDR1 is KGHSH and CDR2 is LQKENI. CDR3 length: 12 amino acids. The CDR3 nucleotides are TGTGCCAGCTCACGGTCGGGGTCCGAGCAGTACTTC. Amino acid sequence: CASSRSGSEQYF.

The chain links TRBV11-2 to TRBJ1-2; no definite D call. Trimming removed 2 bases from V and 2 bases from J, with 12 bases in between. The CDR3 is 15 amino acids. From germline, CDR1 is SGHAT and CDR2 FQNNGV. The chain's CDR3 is CASSLTRLTNYGYTF. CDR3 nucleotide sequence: TGTGCCAGCAGCTTAACCCGACTCACCAACTATGGCTACACCTTC. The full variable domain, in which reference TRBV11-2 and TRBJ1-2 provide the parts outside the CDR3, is EAGVAQSPRYKIIEKRQSVAFWCNPISGHATLYWYQQILGQGPKLLIQFQNNGVVDDSQLPKDRFSAERLKGVDSTLKIQPAKLEDSAVYLCASSLTRLTNYGYTFGSGTRLTVV.

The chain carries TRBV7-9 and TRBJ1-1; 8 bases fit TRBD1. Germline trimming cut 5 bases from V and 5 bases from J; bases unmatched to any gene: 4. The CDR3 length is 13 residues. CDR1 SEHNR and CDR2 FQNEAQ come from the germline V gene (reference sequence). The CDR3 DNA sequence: TGTGCCAGCAGCCCACAGGGGGAGACTGAAGCTTTCTTT. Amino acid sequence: CASSPQGETEAFF.

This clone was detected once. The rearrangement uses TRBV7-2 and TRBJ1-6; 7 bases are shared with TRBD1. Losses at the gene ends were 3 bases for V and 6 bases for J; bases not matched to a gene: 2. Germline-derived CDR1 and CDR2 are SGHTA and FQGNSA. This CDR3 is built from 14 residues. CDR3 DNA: TGTGCCAGCAGCTTCCGGGACAGTAATTCACCCCTCCACTTT. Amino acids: CASSFRDSNSPLHF.

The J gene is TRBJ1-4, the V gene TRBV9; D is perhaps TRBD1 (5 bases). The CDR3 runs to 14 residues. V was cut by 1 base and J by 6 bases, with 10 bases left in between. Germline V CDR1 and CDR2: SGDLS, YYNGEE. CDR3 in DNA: TGTGCCAGCAGCGTAAGGGGATTAGATGAAAAACTGTTTTTT. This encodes CASSVRGLDEKLFF.

The CDR3 here is CARPQGGQDNYGYTF. The CDR3 DNA sequence: TGTGCCAGACCCCAGGGAGGGCAGGATAACTATGGCTACACCTTC. This chain connects TRBV9 to TRBJ1-2; possibly TRBD1 for D (5 bases). V lost 8 bases and J 1 base, leaving 18 bases between the germline ends. Germline assignment: CDR1 SGDLS and CDR2 YYNGEE. The length of the CDR3 is 15 residues.

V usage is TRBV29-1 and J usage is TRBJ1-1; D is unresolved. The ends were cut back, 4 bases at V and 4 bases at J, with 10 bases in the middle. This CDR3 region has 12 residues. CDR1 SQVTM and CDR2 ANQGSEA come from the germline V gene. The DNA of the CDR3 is TGCAGCGTTGCTCTGTCGGGCACTGAAGCTTTCTTT. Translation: CSVALSGTEAFF.

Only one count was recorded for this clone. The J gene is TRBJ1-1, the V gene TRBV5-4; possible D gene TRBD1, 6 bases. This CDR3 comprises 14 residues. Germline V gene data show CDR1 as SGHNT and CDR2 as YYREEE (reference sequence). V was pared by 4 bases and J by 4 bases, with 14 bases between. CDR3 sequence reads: CASSPDGQSTEAFF. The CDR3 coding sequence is TGTGCCAGCAGCCCGGACGGACAGAGCACTGAAGCTTTCTTT.

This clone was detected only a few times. The CDR3, as DNA: TGCGCCAGCAGCTCTCTGGGACAGGGGGGTTCACCCCTCCACTTT. Translated, it gives CASSSLGQGGSPLHF. The gene calls are TRBV5-1 and TRBJ1-6; 11 nucleotides match TRBD1. CDR1 is SGHRS, CDR2 YFSETQ, per germline. The ends lost 3 bases at V and 9 bases at J; junction bases unmatched: 5. This CDR3 region has 15 residues.

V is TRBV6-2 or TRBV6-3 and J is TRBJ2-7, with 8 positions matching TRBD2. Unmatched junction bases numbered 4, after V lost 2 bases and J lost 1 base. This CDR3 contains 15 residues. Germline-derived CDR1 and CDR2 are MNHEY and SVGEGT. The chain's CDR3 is CASSYNGRVSYEQYF. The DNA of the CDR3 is TGTGCCAGCAGTTACAACGGGAGGGTATCCTACGAGCAGTACTTC.

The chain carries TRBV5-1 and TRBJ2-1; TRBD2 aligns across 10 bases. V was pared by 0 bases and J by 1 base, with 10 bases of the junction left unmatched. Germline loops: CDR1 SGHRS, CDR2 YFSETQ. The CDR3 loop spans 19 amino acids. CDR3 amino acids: CASSLAGSGGTLSYNEQFF. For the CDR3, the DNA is TGCGCCAGCAGCTTGGCGGGTAGCGGGGGGACTCTATCCTACAATGAGCAGTTCTTC.

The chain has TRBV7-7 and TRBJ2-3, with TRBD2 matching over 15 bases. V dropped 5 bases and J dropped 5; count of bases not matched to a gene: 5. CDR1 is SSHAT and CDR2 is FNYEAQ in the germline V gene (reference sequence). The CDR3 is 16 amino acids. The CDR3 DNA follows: TGTGCCAGCAGCCTAGGACTAGCGGGGGGGCGAGATACGCAGTATTTT. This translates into CASSLGLAGGRDTQYF.

CDR3 sequence (DNA): TGTGCCAGCAGCGAGGACAGTTCCTACGAGCAGTACTTC. Amino acids: CASSEDSSYEQYF. V usage is TRBV28 and J usage is TRBJ2-7, with a tentative D call TRBD1 (6 bases). There are 13 residues in the CDR3. Germline values: CDR1 MDHEN, CDR2 SYDVKM. Trimming left V 6 bases short and J 1 base short, with 10 bases between.

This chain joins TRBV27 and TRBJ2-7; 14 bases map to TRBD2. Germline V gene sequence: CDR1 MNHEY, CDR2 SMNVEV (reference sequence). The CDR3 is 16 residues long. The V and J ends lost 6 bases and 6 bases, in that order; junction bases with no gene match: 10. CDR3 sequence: CASSRLAGGPNLEQYF. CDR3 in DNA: TGTGCCAGCAGCCGACTAGCGGGAGGGCCTAACCTCGAGCAGTACTTC.

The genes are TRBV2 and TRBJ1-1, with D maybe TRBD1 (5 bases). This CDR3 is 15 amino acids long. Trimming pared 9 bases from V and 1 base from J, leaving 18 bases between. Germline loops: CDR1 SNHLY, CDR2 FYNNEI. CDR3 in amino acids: CASSAAGRRNTEAFF. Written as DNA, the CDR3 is TGTGCCAGTTCCGCGGCAGGGAGGAGGAACACTGAAGCTTTCTTT.

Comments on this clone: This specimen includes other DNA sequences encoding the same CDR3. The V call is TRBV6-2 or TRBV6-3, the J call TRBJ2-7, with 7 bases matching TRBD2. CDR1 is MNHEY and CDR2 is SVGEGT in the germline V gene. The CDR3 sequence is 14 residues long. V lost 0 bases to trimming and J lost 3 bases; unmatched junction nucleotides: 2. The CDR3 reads CASSYSTGGYEQYF. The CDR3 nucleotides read TGTGCCAGCAGTTACTCGACGGGGGGCTACGAGCAGTACTTC.

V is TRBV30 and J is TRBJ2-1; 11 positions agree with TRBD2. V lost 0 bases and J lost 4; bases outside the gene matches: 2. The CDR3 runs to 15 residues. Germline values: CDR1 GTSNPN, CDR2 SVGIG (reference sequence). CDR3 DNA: TGTGCCTGGAGTGTACTAGCGGGAGAATACAATGAGCAGTTCTTC. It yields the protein CAWSVLAGEYNEQFF.